This T cell receptor (beta chain) came from a study of patients and donors after allogeneic stem cell transplantation. There are 13 residues in the CDR3. V gave up 0 bases and J gave up 5 bases, with 8 bases separating them. Germline lookup yields CDR1 SQVTM and CDR2 ANQGSEA. From the RT-PCR reads, TCRdb called clonotypes with MiXCR, one entry per CDR3 protein. In the table there are fewer than 180,000 distinct CDR3 sequences, about 36% of which are singletons. The TCR comes from a human donor who was either an allogeneic HSCT recipient or a stem cell or donor lymphocyte infusion donor (not recorded which). It is not recorded whose cells these are; they may come from a transplant donor. V and J are TRBV29-1 and TRBJ2-4; no firm D call. The sample comprised blood, either unsorted or a sorted T cell fraction (not recorded which). As DNA, the CDR3 is TGCAGCGTTGAAGAAGCCCCTCAAAACATTCAGTACTTC. Translation: CSVEEAPQNIQYF.